The source of this T cell receptor (beta chain) is a study of blood T cells in healthy people across ages. Study in general: Using template switching, researchers captured about one barcoded beta molecule for each two T cells. Study-level findings and limits: PBMCs were not sorted, which prevented a conclusive comparison of naive versus antigen-experienced cells.

A note on this clonotype: Antigen unknown.

With a J-beta primer mix and a sample-barcoded 5' primer, a second PCR ran about 7 to 11 cycles. Each cDNA was tagged by a template-switch adaptor containing 12 random nucleotides. Each CDR3 protein gets one entry after TCRdb re-called the 5' RACE reads with MiXCR. Of 700,000 to 950,000 distinct CDR3 sequences in the sample, about 42% are singletons; the top ten hold 20% to 25%. Sequenced input: blood. This clonotype was sampled from a woman aged 55-69 years in good health.

The CDR3 nucleotides read TGTGCCAGCAGTCTCCCCAGCGGGGGGGGTGAGCAGTTCTTC. It is translated as CASSLPSGGGEQFF. This chain uses TRBV27 with TRBJ2-1; 10 nucleotides agree with TRBD2. Per the germline V gene, CDR1 is MNHEY and CDR2 is SMNVEV (reference sequence). The trim removed 5 bases at V and 9 bases at J, leaving 7 bases unmatched. The length of the CDR3 is 14 residues.